This entry lists 16 T cell receptor beta chains sequenced from one sample in a study of shared clonotypes between healthy human individuals. TCRdb's table, derived via immunoSEQ multiplex PCR, lists solely in-frame clones and lacks some. The sample consists of 2 million to 2.5 million clones, approximately 96% of them appearing once. The sample comprised naive CD4+ T cells sorted from blood. Subset in this sample: CD45RA+ positively selected. These TCRs come from a man in his late teens or twenties in good health.

CDR3 nucleotides: TGTGCCAGCAGTGAAATGTCTATCTCCTACGAGCAGTACTTC. Encoded protein: CASSEMSISYEQYF. J is TRBJ2-7 and V is TRBV6-1; no clear D gene. The germline CDR1 and CDR2 sequences are MNHNS and SASEGT. V shed 2 bases and J shed 0 bases, with 8 bases lying between them. This CDR3 has 14 residues.

V gene TRBV10-3 combines with J gene TRBJ1-2; 7 nucleotides line up with TRBD1. This CDR3 contains 15 residues. With V trimmed by 7 bases and J by 5 bases, 13 bases remained unmatched. The V gene's germline CDR1 is ENHRY and CDR2 SYGVKD. This chain's CDR3 is CAITGTAVGAYGYTF. DNA for the CDR3: TGTGCCATCACTGGGACAGCCGTTGGGGCATATGGCTACACCTTC.

This chain connects TRBV5-6 to TRBJ2-5; 10 positions agree with TRBD2. V dropped 2 bases and J dropped 1; count of bases not matched to a gene: 5. Germline loops: CDR1 SGHDT, CDR2 YYEEEE. CDR3 length: 16 residues. CDR3: CASSLSGGDLQETQYF. In DNA form, the CDR3 reads TGTGCCAGCAGCTTAAGCGGGGGGGACCTCCAAGAGACCCAGTACTTC. Combining the CDR3 with reference TRBV5-6 and TRBJ2-5 gives the whole variable domain DAGVTQSPTHLIKTRGQQVTLRCSPKSGHDTVSWYQQALGQGPQFIFQYYEEEERQRGNFPDRFSGHQFPNYSSELNVNALLLGDSALYLCASSLSGGDLQETQYFGPGTRLLVL.

The genes are TRBV23-1 and TRBJ2-5; D is perhaps TRBD1 (5 bases). TRBV23-1 is placed among ORFs of uncertain function. The CDR3 consists of 13 residues. V shed 4 bases and J shed 6 bases, with 12 bases lying between them. As DNA, the CDR3 is TGCGCCAGCAGTCGTAAGGGGTCCAAGACCCAGTACTTC. Amino acid sequence: CASSRKGSKTQYF.

The chain uses TRBV10-1 and TRBJ1-5; D is undetermined. Germline assignment: CDR1 WNHNN and CDR2 SYGVQD (reference sequence). CDR3 length: 15 residues. V lost 7 bases, J lost 0 bases, and 13 bases lay in between. CDR3 sequence (DNA): TGCGCCAGCAAAGAAACCTTATATAGCAATCAGCCCCAGCATTTT. Encoded protein: CASKETLYSNQPQHF.

V and J are TRBV15 and TRBJ1-5, with 10 bases matching TRBD1. Unmatched junction bases numbered 0, after V lost 0 bases and J lost 7 bases. The germline gives CDR1 LNHNV, CDR2 YYDKDF (reference sequence). This CDR3 spans 14 amino acids. The CDR3 loop is CATSRETGGQPQHF. CDR3 in DNA: TGTGCCACCAGCAGAGAGACAGGGGGCCAGCCCCAGCATTTT.

This clone came up once. In DNA, the CDR3 is TGTGCCAGCAGCCCCAGGGACAGGGCGGGCTATGGCTACACCTTC. Its protein is CASSPRDRAGYGYTF. V is TRBV5-6 and J is TRBJ1-2; 9 bases fit TRBD1. The V and J ends lost 4 bases and 4 bases, in that order; junction bases with no gene match: 8. This CDR3 contains 15 residues. Germline CDR1 and CDR2: SGHDT and YYEEEE.

This chain connects TRBV19 to TRBJ1-5, with D uncertain. The germline V and J ends were trimmed by 5 bases and 2 bases, with 19 bases remaining between them. The CDR3 consists of 17 residues. Germline V gene sequence: CDR1 LNHDA, CDR2 SQIVND (reference sequence). CDR3 sequence: CASSQRLPQSGNQPQHF. The DNA of the CDR3 is TGTGCCAGTAGTCAAAGACTCCCCCAATCGGGCAATCAGCCCCAGCATTTT. The variable domain in full, completed from reference TRBV19 and TRBJ1-5, reads DGGITQSPKYLFRKEGQNVTLSCEQNLNHDAMYWYRQDPGQGLRLIYYSQIVNDFQKGDIAEGYSVSREKKESFPLTVTSAQKNPTAFYLCASSQRLPQSGNQPQHFGDGTRLSIL.

This clone showed up just once. The chain combines TRBV7-2 with TRBJ2-7; 11 bases match TRBD1. V was clipped by 5 bases and J by 5 bases; unmatched bases: 2. The germline CDR1 and CDR2 sequences are SGHTA and FQGNSA. This CDR3 has 13 residues. Here the CDR3 reads CASSPDRGHEQYF. The CDR3 coding sequence is TGTGCCAGCAGCCCGGACAGGGGGCACGAGCAGTACTTC.

The chain is built from TRBV5-1 and TRBJ1-5, with D perhaps matching TRBD1 (5 bases). Germline CDR1 SGHRS, CDR2 YFSETQ. The CDR3 totals 15 residues. V shed 1 base and J shed 7 bases, with 15 bases lying between them. This CDR3 is CASSLSGGGDQPQHF. CDR3 coding DNA: TGCGCCAGCAGCTTGTCCGGGGGTGGGGACCAGCCCCAGCATTTT.

This sequence joins TRBV4-1 and TRBJ2-1; tentative D call: TRBD1 (6 bases). V was trimmed by 3 bases and J by 12 bases, leaving 21 bases between them. The CDR3 runs 15 residues. Germline values: CDR1 MGHRA, CDR2 YSYEKL. The CDR3 is CASSHLGDKVWGQFF. Written as DNA, the CDR3 is TGCGCCAGCAGCCATTTGGGGGACAAGGTTTGGGGGCAGTTCTTC.

Comment on this clone: Additional DNA sequences in this sample encode the identical CDR3. This chain uses TRBV18 with TRBJ2-1; D remains ambiguous. The V end was cut by 2 bases, the J end by 7 bases, with 3 bases between. The CDR3 consists of 11 residues. Germline loops: CDR1 KGHSH, CDR2 LQKENI. The CDR3 is CASSPVNEQFF. The CDR3 bases are TGTGCCAGCTCACCAGTAAATGAGCAGTTCTTC.

The chain combines TRBV7-9 with TRBJ1-1; 8 nucleotides match TRBD1. This CDR3 has 15 amino acids. Germline CDR1 reads SEHNR; CDR2 reads FQNEAQ (reference sequence). V shed 0 bases, J shed 3 bases, and the junction held 3 bases outside the gene matches. The CDR3 DNA is TGTGCCAGCAGCTTAGCTTGGGACAGGCACACTGAAGCTTTCTTT. The encoded protein is CASSLAWDRHTEAFF. The entire variable domain, with the rest obtained from reference TRBV7-9 and TRBJ1-1, is as follows: DTGVSQNPRHKITKRGQNVTFRCDPISEHNRLYWYRQTLGQGPEFLTYFQNEAQLEKSRLLSDRFSAERPKGSFSTLEIQRTEQGDSAMYLCASSLAWDRHTEAFFGQGTRLTVV.

This clone appeared once. V and J are TRBV7-9 and TRBJ2-3; a weak D match, TRBD1 (6 bases). The germline V gene has CDR1 SEHNR and CDR2 FQNEAQ (reference sequence). The CDR3 length is 18 residues. V was shortened by 4 bases and J by 6 bases, with 26 bases between the two germline ends. The CDR3 DNA reads as TGTGCCAGCAGCTCCCCCCCCTTACAGGGTTCAGTTCGGGATACGCAGTATTTT. As protein: CASSSPPLQGSVRDTQYF.

On this clone: The junction departs from the called germline gene at one end, perhaps through a read error. The chain links TRBV29-1 to TRBJ2-7; D not resolved. CDR1 is SQVTM, CDR2 ANQGSEA, per germline. This CDR3 has 12 residues. For the CDR3, the DNA is TGCAGCGTTGATTCCCAGTCCTACCCAGCAGACTTC. Encoded protein: CSVDSQSYPADF.

A word on this clone: Other nucleotide sequences from this sample produce the same CDR3. V gene TRBV9 combines with J gene TRBJ2-5; 11 bases fit TRBD2. This CDR3 region has 15 residues. Germline V lookup: CDR1 SGDLS, CDR2 YYNGEE. V dropped 2 bases and J dropped 2; count of bases not matched to a gene: 2. The CDR3 region is CASSVSGGGQETQYF. Written as DNA, the CDR3 is TGTGCCAGCAGCGTTAGCGGGGGGGGACAAGAGACCCAGTACTTC.